This T cell receptor beta chain was documented in a study of a mutant IDH1 vaccine in newly diagnosed glioma. Study context: There were eight vaccinations for patients, given in weeks 1, 3, 5, 7, 11, 15, 19 and 23. Treated patients had a mean age of 40.4 years and a sex split that was approximately 62% male and about 38% female. Those enrolled had earlier been treated with radiotherapy, temozolomide, or both, mostly both.

Time point denoted: week 23, last vaccination. Doses comprised 300 ug of mutant IDH1 20-mer peptide each, plus topical imiquimod. This CDR3 spans 13 amino acids. V dropped 5 bases and J dropped 7 bases, with 12 bases sitting between them. CDR1 SGHTA and CDR2 FQGNSA come from the germline V gene. Points on this clone: Its target is not known.

Some clones are missing from TCRdb's copy, which holds only in-frame ones; the method was immunoSEQ multiplex PCR. Among 35,000 to 45,000 clones listed, about four fifths were seen once. The starting material was PBMCs, obtained from a glioma patient whose treatment included an IDH1 peptide vaccine. The sequence derives from a woman in her forties with glioma. Some clones in this sample may be carry-over from other donors' samples. The chain recombines TRBV7-2 with TRBJ1-5; weak D call: TRBD1 (6 bases). Here the CDR3 reads CASSRGQSQPQHF. The CDR3 DNA reads TGTGCCAGCAGCCGGGGACAATCACAGCCCCAGCATTTT.